This TCR beta chain was profiled in a study of blood T cells in healthy people across ages. This clonotype was seen a few times. Trimming cost V 6 bases and J 4 bases; bases outside gene matches: 9. This CDR3 has 15 amino acids. With a J-beta primer mix and a sample-barcoded 5' primer, a second PCR ran about 7 to 12 cycles. TCRdb processed the 5' RACE reads anew with MiXCR; each CDR3 protein has one entry. Among approximately 810,000 distinct CDR3 sequences listed, roughly 35% were seen once. The sequenced sample consisted of blood. The sequence was collected from a man younger than 35 in good health. This chain links TRBV12-3 or TRBV12-4 with TRBJ2-7; 10 bases are a match to TRBD2. The CDR3 region is CASSRAGGRMYEQYF. The DNA of the CDR3 is TGTGCCAGCAGCCGAGCGGGGGGGCGGATGTACGAGCAGTACTTC.